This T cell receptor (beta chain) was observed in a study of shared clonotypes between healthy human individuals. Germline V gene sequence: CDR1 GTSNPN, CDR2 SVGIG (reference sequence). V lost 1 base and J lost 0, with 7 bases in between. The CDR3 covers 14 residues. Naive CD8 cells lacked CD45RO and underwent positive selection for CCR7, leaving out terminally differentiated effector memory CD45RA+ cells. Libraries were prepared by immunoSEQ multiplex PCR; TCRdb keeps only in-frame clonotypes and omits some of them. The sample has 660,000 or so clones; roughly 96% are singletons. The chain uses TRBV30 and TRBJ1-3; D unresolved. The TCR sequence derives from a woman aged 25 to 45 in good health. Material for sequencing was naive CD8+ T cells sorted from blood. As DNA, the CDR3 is TGTGCCTGGAGTGGGCCATACTCTGGAAACACCATATATTTT. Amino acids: CAWSGPYSGNTIYF. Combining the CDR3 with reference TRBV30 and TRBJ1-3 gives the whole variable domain SQTIHQWPATLVQPVGSPLSLECTVEGTSNPNLYWYRQAAGRGLQLLFYSVGIGQISSEVPQNLSASRPQDRQFILSSKKLLLSDSGFYLCAWSGPYSGNTIYFGEGSWLTVV.